Reported below is one T cell receptor beta chain. Antigen: not known. This CDR3 has 12 amino acids. V was clipped by 6 bases and J by 3 bases, with 5 bases between them. CDR1 is MDHEN, CDR2 SYDVKM, per germline. This entry is derived from a study of vaccination effects on CD4 cells after COVID-19. Overall study: It was a median of 72 days after the second dose that post-vaccine samples were obtained. General study points: Infection- and vaccine-induced clones contracted markedly late after vaccination.

Antigen-specific CD4+ T cells were expanded with viral peptide pools in the ViraFEST assay before sequencing. Culture lasted about 10 days before CD4+ T cell isolation. Participants received two doses of either the BNT162b2 or mRNA-1273 vaccine. Every well got over 1.5 million PBMC, which were grown with about 9.6 IU/ml IL-2 and around 10 ug/ml peptides. Cells had half their medium changed to IL-2 medium on days 3 and 7. Generated by immunoSEQ multiplex PCR, the TCRdb table keeps only in-frame clones and is missing some. The data hold almost 70,000 clones, with roughly 81% observed a single time. This TCR was recovered from a human donor who received a COVID-19 vaccine. Material: CD4+ T cells from PBMCs cultured with HCoV-229E spike peptides, obtained after COVID-19 vaccination. This chain connects TRBV28 to TRBJ2-2; D is unclear. The CDR3 DNA sequence: TGTGCCAGCAGCCATGACACCGGGGAGCTGTTTTTT. It yields the protein CASSHDTGELFF.